Listed here is a single TCR beta chain. Its antigen is currently unknown. The method was immunoSEQ multiplex PCR; TCRdb's version includes in-frame clones alone and lacks a portion of them. The sample contains 150,000 to 160,000 clones, less than 95% of which appear only once. The CDR3 is 15 amino acids. CDR1 is DFQATT, CDR2 SNEGSKA, per germline (reference sequence). Trimming took 3 bases from V and 6 from J; bases not matched to a gene: 12. This sample was taken from a study of T cell responses to AZD1222 COVID-19 vaccine. Whole-study findings and limits: Repertoire sampling occurred only after the peak T cell response. Clonal diversity may have been underestimated, and the donors were mostly white British, with more females than males. Just 5 to 7 people given AZD1222 tested seropositive at baseline. Dominant CD4 TCR responses targeted spike regions 160-218 and 743-854.

Sequencing was performed on peripheral blood, taken on day 0 of AZD1222 vaccination. The TCR was taken from an adult in good health. The V gene is TRBV20-1, the J gene TRBJ2-7, with 9 bases aligning to TRBD1. The CDR3 DNA reads as TGCAGTGCTAGTCATACAGGGGGCCGACGGGCCGAGCAGTACTTC. It codes for CSASHTGGRRAEQYF.